This T cell receptor (beta chain) is drawn from a study of blood T cell repertoires in COVID-19. Study summary: Nucleic acid was either cDNA or gDNA, and it came from T cells, B-cell-depleted T cells, or PBMCs.

CDR3 length: 14 residues. Trimming stripped 0 bases from V and 3 bases from J, with 8 bases between. Per the germline V gene, CDR1 is SNHLY and CDR2 is FYNNEI. Recruited during active infection, patients (from Seattle) were subsequently followed longitudinally. Per the study methods: Reference gene primer amplification yielded estimated nucleated cell counts. Generated by immunoSEQ multiplex PCR, the TCRdb table keeps only in-frame clones and is missing some. The V and J calls and clone size were taken over from that table, and D and trimming were inferred from the DNA. The data contain approximately 93,000 clones, around 72% of them seen just once; the ten biggest clones take up around 4%.

This sequence originates from a man in his 70s with COVID-19, enrolled during active disease. The chain employs TRBV2 and TRBJ1-2; D is ambiguous. The sample was peripheral blood. The CDR3 DNA sequence: TGTGCCAGCAGTGAAGCGCTGGTAGACTATGGCTACACCTTC. Translated, it gives CASSEALVDYGYTF. Filled out from reference TRBV2 and TRBJ1-2, the complete variable domain reads EPEVTQTPSHQVTQMGQEVILRCVPISNHLYFYWYRQILGQKVEFLVSFYNNEISEKSEIFDDQFSVERPDGSNFTLKIRSTKLEDSAMYFCASSEALVDYGYTFGSGTRLTVV.